Presented here are 18 T cell receptor beta chains from one specimen sequenced in a study of blood T cells in healthy people across ages. A sample-barcoded 5' primer and a J-beta primer mix were used in a second PCR of roughly 6 to 11 cycles. A single record per CDR3 protein comes from TCRdb applying MiXCR to the 5' RACE reads. The profile shows under 700,000 distinct CDR3 sequences, around 24% of them singletons. These data were also filed under a second study, of T cells of mothers and their children.

Sequenced: blood. These receptors were obtained from a boy between 10 and 17 years old in good health.

This clonotype showed up just a few times. The chain employs TRBV4-1 and TRBJ2-3, with 7 bases matching TRBD1. The CDR3 loop spans 16 amino acids. With 0 bases clipped from V and 2 bases from J, the junction kept 5 bases outside the gene matches. Germline CDR1 reads MGHRA; CDR2 reads YSYEKL. The CDR3 coding sequence is TGCGCCAGCAGCCAAGATCAAGGGGGCACCACAGATACGCAGTATTTT. Amino acid sequence: CASSQDQGGTTDTQYF.

Only a few counts were recorded for this clonotype. This chain links TRBV28 with TRBJ2-2; D not certain. Trimming removed 2 bases at V and 5 bases at J, with 9 bases between. Germline-derived CDR1 and CDR2 are MDHEN and SYDVKM. The CDR3 has 14 residues. CDR3 nucleotide sequence: TGTGCCAGCAGTTTAACATCTAGGACCGGGGAGCTGTTTTTT. This gives the protein CASSLTSRTGELFF.

The sample holds a few counts of this clonotype. The chain combines TRBV6-2 or TRBV6-3 with TRBJ1-5; weak D call: TRBD1 (6 bases). Looked up from germline, CDR1 is MNHEY and CDR2 is SVGEGT. This CDR3 has 15 residues. Deletions cut 2 bases from V and 3 bases from J, with 11 bases between. Written as DNA, the CDR3 is TGTGCCAGCAGTTACCTCGGGGGCGCCAATCAGCCCCAGCATTTT. Its protein is CASSYLGGANQPQHF.

This chain uses TRBV28 with TRBJ2-5, with 7 bases matching TRBD2. TRBJ2-1 matches the DNA end more closely, so the J call is doubtful. The CDR3 has 14 amino acids. Germline V gene data show CDR1 as MDHEN and CDR2 as SYDVKM. The CDR3 DNA follows: TGTGCCAGCAGTTTCGGCGGGAGCTCCACTGAGCAGTTCTTC. This codes for CASSFGGSSTEQFF.

This clonotype was picked up a small number of times. The J gene is TRBJ2-5, the V gene TRBV6-6, with D perhaps being TRBD1 or TRBD2 (7 bases each). The CDR3 runs 14 residues. The V gene's germline CDR1 is MNHNY and CDR2 SVGAGI (reference sequence). V was pared by 5 bases and J by 3 bases, with 13 bases between. The CDR3 region is CASSNRGGEETQYF. In DNA form, the CDR3 reads TGTGCCAGCAGTAACAGGGGAGGGGAAGAGACCCAGTACTTC.

This clonotype was counted ten times or more. The chain uses TRBV12-3 or TRBV12-4 and TRBJ2-1, with no clear D. Trimming shortened V by 3 bases and J by 6 bases, and 3 bases separated the two germline ends. The CDR3 loop spans 11 amino acids. CDR3 sequence: CASSLPNEQFF. CDR3 DNA: TGTGCCAGCAGTTTGCCCAATGAGCAGTTCTTC.

This clonotype has more than one count but fewer than ten. The chain couples TRBV27 to TRBJ2-7; 10 bases line up with TRBD1. Trimming cost V 4 bases and J 2 bases; bases outside gene matches: 5. The CDR3 is 15 amino acids. From germline, CDR1 is MNHEY and CDR2 SMNVEV (reference sequence). The DNA of the CDR3 is TGTGCCAGCAGTTGGGGACAGGGGATAACCTACGAGCAGTACTTC. It codes for CASSWGQGITYEQYF.

This chain joins TRBV28 and TRBJ2-5, with unresolved D. The J call is in doubt because the DNA end fits TRBJ2-7 better. The CDR3 length is 15 residues. Germline-derived CDR1 and CDR2 are MDHEN and SYDVKM. This CDR3 reads CASSLTQPGAYEQYF. The CDR3 region has the DNA TGTGCCAGCAGTTTGACCCAACCTGGGGCCTACGAGCAGTACTTC.

As to this clonotype: A much larger clone differs by one base, so this may be a read error. The V call is TRBV10-3, the J call TRBJ2-5; 15 positions agree with TRBD2. CDR3 length: 18 amino acids. Germline CDR1 reads ENHRY; CDR2 reads SYGVKD. Losses at the gene ends were 3 bases for V and 0 bases for J; bases not matched to a gene: 5. The CDR3 DNA reads as TGTGCCATCAGTGACTCCGGGACTAGCGGGAGGTACCAAGAGACCCAGTACTTC. It is translated as CAISDSGTSGRYQETQYF.

The chain carries TRBV29-1 and TRBJ1-1; D is uncertain. The CDR3 is 10 amino acids. CDR1 and CDR2 from the germline V gene are SQVTM and ANQGSEA. The V gene lost 4 bases and the J gene lost 3 bases, with 3 bases spanning the gap. CDR3 protein: CSVVDTEAFF. In DNA, the CDR3 is TGCAGCGTTGTGGACACTGAAGCTTTCTTT.

This clonotype has only a few counts. V is TRBV12-3 or TRBV12-4 and J is TRBJ2-5; perhaps TRBD2 as D (7 bases). V was clipped by 7 bases and J by 5 bases, with 17 bases between them. The CDR3 has 14 amino acids. The CDR3 DNA is TGTGCCAGCAAATCTGCGGGGGCGTGGGAGACCCAGTACTTC. Residues: CASKSAGAWETQYF.

V gene TRBV3-1 combines with J gene TRBJ1-4, with 8 bases identical to TRBD1. CDR3 size: 16 residues. The germline CDR1 and CDR2 sequences are LGHDT and YNNKEL (reference sequence). J lost 6 bases, V lost 0 bases, and 6 bases had no gene match. CDR3 bases: TGTGCCAGCAGCCAAGATCCGACAGGGGTTTATGAAAAACTGTTTTTT. Its translation is CASSQDPTGVYEKLFF. The complete variable domain, with remaining parts taken from reference TRBV3-1 and TRBJ1-4, reads DTAVSQTPKYLVTQMGNDKSIKCEQNLGHDTMYWYKQDSKKFLKIMFSYNNKELIINETVPNRFSPKSPDKAHLNLHINSLELGDSAVYFCASSQDPTGVYEKLFFGSGTQLSVL.

The chain joins TRBV3-1 to TRBJ1-4; no clear D. V lost 1 base, J lost 6 bases, and 6 bases lay in between. This CDR3 contains 13 residues. Germline CDR1 is LGHDT and CDR2 is YNNKEL (reference sequence). The DNA of the CDR3 is TGTGCCAGCAGCCAAGGGGCGTATGAAAAACTGTTTTTT. It is translated as CASSQGAYEKLFF.

The chain has TRBV28 and TRBJ1-5; the D is unclear. Germline values: CDR1 MDHEN, CDR2 SYDVKM. V was trimmed by 3 bases and J by 5 bases, leaving 8 bases between them. The CDR3 spans 13 residues. Here the CDR3 reads CASSFPSDQPQHF. CDR3 nucleotides: TGTGCCAGCAGTTTCCCTTCGGATCAGCCCCAGCATTTT.

The V gene is TRBV12-3 or TRBV12-4, the J gene TRBJ1-3, with D uncertain. The CDR3 extends over 14 amino acids. V lost 5 bases, J lost 0 bases, and 8 bases lay in between. The CDR3 reads CASSRRSSGNTIYF. The CDR3 DNA follows: TGTGCCAGCAGTAGAAGGAGCTCTGGAAACACCATATATTTT.

This clonotype was counted a few times. DNA for the CDR3: TGCGCCAGCAGCTTGCTGGGGGACAAGAACACTGAAGCTTTCTTT. Amino acid sequence: CASSLLGDKNTEAFF. This chain joins TRBV5-1 and TRBJ1-1; possible D gene TRBD1, 6 bases. Deletions cut 1 base from V and 1 base from J, with 11 bases between. The CDR3 sequence is 15 residues long. Germline-derived CDR1 and CDR2 are SGHRS and YFSETQ.

This clonotype has more than one count but fewer than ten. The chain recombines TRBV9 with TRBJ2-3; 8 nucleotides match TRBD2. Germline trimming cut 4 bases from V and 2 bases from J; bases unmatched to any gene: 12. The CDR3 length is 17 residues. The germline V gene encodes CDR1 SGDLS and CDR2 YYNGEE. CDR3 nucleotides: TGTGCCAGCAGCCCGCGTCTAGCGGGTCGGCTCACAGATACGCAGTATTTT. Translating gives CASSPRLAGRLTDTQYF. Using reference TRBV9 and TRBJ2-3 for the parts outside the CDR3, the full variable domain is DSGVTQTPKHLITATGQRVTLRCSPRSGDLSVYWYQQSLDQGLQFLIQYYNGEERAKGNILERFSAQQFPDLHSELNLSSLELGDSALYFCASSPRLAGRLTDTQYFGPGTRLTVL.

This clonotype was counted between two and nine times. The chain employs TRBV7-2 and TRBJ2-7; 7 bases align to TRBD1. CDR1 and CDR2 (germline): SGHTA, FQGNSA. The junction had 15 bases not matched to a gene; V was cut back by 4 bases and J by 6 bases. The CDR3 totals 16 residues. The CDR3 loop is CASSSSITDRASEQYF. The CDR3 DNA reads as TGTGCCAGCAGCTCCTCGATTACCGACAGGGCGAGCGAGCAGTACTTC.